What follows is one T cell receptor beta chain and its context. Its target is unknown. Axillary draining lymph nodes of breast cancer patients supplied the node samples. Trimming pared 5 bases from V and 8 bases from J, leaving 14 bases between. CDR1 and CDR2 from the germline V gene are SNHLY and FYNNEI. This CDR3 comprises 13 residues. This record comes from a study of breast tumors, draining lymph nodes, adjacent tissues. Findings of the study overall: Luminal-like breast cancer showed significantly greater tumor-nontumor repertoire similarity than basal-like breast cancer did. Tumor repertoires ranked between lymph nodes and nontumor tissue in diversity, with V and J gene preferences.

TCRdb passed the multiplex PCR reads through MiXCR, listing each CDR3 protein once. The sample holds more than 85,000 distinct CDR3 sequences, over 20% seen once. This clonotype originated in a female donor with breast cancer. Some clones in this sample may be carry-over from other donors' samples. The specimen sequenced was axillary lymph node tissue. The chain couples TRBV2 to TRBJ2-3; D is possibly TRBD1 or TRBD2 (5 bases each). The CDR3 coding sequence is TGTGCCAGCAGTCAGGGATCCCGGGGTACGCAGTATTTT. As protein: CASSQGSRGTQYF.